This record concerns one T cell receptor beta chain sequence. The data stem from a study of blood T cell repertoires in COVID-19. In the study overall: Samples representing acute and convalescent COVID-19 were sourced from the United States, Italy and Spain. T cells, B-cell-depleted T cells, or PBMCs provided the cDNA or gDNA that served as material.

Per the authors' pipeline: Estimates of nucleated cell counts were drawn from the amplification of reference gene primers. Repertoires were generated with immunoSEQ multiplex PCR, while TCRdb's copy carries only in-frame clones and drops some. From that table come the V and J calls and clone size; the DNA was used to work out D and trimming. Among 540,000 or so clones listed, roughly 89% were seen once. This CDR3 has 13 amino acids. Germline V gives CDR1 GTSNPN, CDR2 SVGIG (reference sequence). Trimming shortened V by 2 bases and J by 3 bases, and 8 bases separated the two germline ends. The sequenced sample consisted of peripheral blood. This chain uses TRBV30 with TRBJ1-5; D perhaps matches TRBD1 (6 bases). The TCR comes from a woman aged 50 to 60 with COVID-19, enrolled during active disease. The CDR3 region has the DNA TGTGCCTGGAGTACAGGGTTCAATCAGCCCCAGCATTTT. It codes for CAWSTGFNQPQHF.